These T cell receptor beta chains were read from a single sample in a study of T cell responses to AZD1222 COVID-19 vaccine. The data were produced by immunoSEQ multiplex PCR, yet TCRdb's version contains in-frame clones alone and is incomplete. The repertoire consists of about 82,000 clones, with 83% occurring once and the leading ten covering about 1.3%. The sequencing used peripheral blood, collected 28 days after the second AZD1222 dose. All receptors derive from an adult who received the AZD1222 COVID-19 vaccine. Each CDR3 is given with its conserved first and last residue. A D gene is named only where the DNA matches it firmly. A clone size is listed for some rows: how often the clone was seen (once, few, many), or a class if it is expanded.

J: TRBJ1-1; size: -; V: TRBV5-4; D: -; DNA: TGTGCCAGCAGCTTCTTTACCGGGACTGAAGCTTTCTTT; CDR3: CASSFFTGTEAFF
J: TRBJ2-1; size: -; V: TRBV11-2; D: TRBD2; DNA: TGTGCCAGCAGCTTAGAACCATGGCTAGCGGGAGGCGCACCGGGGGGGGAGCAGTTCTTC; CDR3: CASSLEPWLAGGAPGGEQFF
J: TRBJ2-7; size: -; V: TRBV5-1; D: TRBD2; DNA: TGCGCCAGCAGCCCGAGGGCTAGCGGGATCTACGAGCAGTACTTC; CDR3: CASSPRASGIYEQYF
J: TRBJ2-6; size: -; V: TRBV10-3; D: TRBD1; DNA: TGTGCCATCAGTGAGTCCCGGGACAGGGCCGTCCTGACTTTC; CDR3: CAISESRDRAVLTF
J: TRBJ2-3; size: -; V: TRBV4-2; D: -; DNA: TGTGCCAGCAGCCAAGATCGGTATCGGCCAGATACGCAGTATTTT; CDR3: CASSQDRYRPDTQYF
J: TRBJ2-2; size: few; V: TRBV7-2; D: TRBD2; DNA: TGTGCCAGCAGCTTAACGGGAGGGTTTTATTCCGGGGAGCTGTTTTTT; CDR3: CASSLTGGFYSGELFF
J: TRBJ2-5; size: -; V: TRBV6-1; D: TRBD2; DNA: TGTGCCAGCAGTGAACGGGGGGTACGAAGAGAGACCCAGTACTTC; CDR3: CASSERGVRRETQYF
J: TRBJ2-1; size: -; V: TRBV4-3; D: -; DNA: TGCGCCAGCAGCCAAGCCCCGACCTGGGCGCAGTTCTTC; CDR3: CASSQAPTWAQFF
J: TRBJ1-5; size: -; V: TRBV7-2; D: -; DNA: TGTGCCAGCAGCTACGGGACTTCCCATCAGCCCCAGCATTTT; CDR3: CASSYGTSHQPQHF
J: TRBJ1-6; size: -; V: TRBV4-2; D: TRBD1; DNA: TGTGCCACCTCGGAGGGGGCGCCTAATTCACCCCTCCACTTT; CDR3: CATSEGAPNSPLHF
J: TRBJ1-1; size: once; V: TRBV19; D: TRBD1; DNA: TGTGCCAGTAGGATTATTTCGACAGGGGCGAACACTGAAGCTTTCTTT; CDR3: CASRIISTGANTEAFF
J: TRBJ2-1; size: -; V: TRBV7-2; D: -; DNA: TGTGCCAGCAGCTTAGTTCGGTACAATGAGCAGTTCTTC; CDR3: CASSLVRYNEQFF
J: TRBJ1-2; size: -; V: TRBV30; D: -; DNA: TGTGCCTGGAGTGCCGGCAGGGCGGGAGGCTACACCTTC; CDR3: CAWSAGRAGGYTF
J: TRBJ2-6; size: -; V: TRBV28; D: TRBD1; DNA: TGTGCCAGCAGTCGTGGACAGGTCAGCTCTGGGGCCAACGTCCTGACTTTC; CDR3: CASSRGQVSSGANVLTF
J: TRBJ1-2; size: -; V: TRBV11-2; D: -; DNA: TGTGCCAGCAGCTTAGATATCCCGGGAGGGAGGCGAGGTGGCTACACCTTC; CDR3: CASSLDIPGGRRGGYTF